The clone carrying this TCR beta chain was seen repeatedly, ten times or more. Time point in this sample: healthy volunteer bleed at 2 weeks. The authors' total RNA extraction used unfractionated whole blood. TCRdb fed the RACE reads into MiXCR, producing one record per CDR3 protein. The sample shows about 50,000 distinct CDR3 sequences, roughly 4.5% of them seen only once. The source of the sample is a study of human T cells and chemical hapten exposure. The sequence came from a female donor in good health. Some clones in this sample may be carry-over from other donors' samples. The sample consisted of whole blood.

The CDR3 here is CASSSWDRRADTQYF. The CDR3 bases are TGTGCCAGCAGCTCCTGGGACCGAAGGGCAGATACGCAGTATTTT. V gene TRBV7-2 combines with J gene TRBJ2-3; D assignment may be TRBD1 or TRBD2 (5 bases each). This CDR3 spans 15 amino acids. V lost 4 bases, J lost 4 bases, and 15 bases lay in between. Germline V gene data show CDR1 as SGHTA and CDR2 as FQGNSA.